This entry lists 20 T cell receptor beta chains sequenced from one sample in a study of vaccination effects on CD4 cells after COVID-19. These receptors have no known antigen. The protocol was immunoSEQ multiplex PCR, while the TCRdb copy is restricted to in-frame clones and leaves out a portion. The sample lists about 22,000 clones; over 60% were seen once. Before any sequencing was done, the ViraFEST assay used viral peptide pools to expand antigen-specific CD4+ T cells. CD4+ T cells were isolated after approximately 10 days of culture. The vaccine given was either BNT162b2 or mRNA-1273, in two doses. This specimen was CD4+ T cells from PBMCs cultured with HCoV-NL63 spike peptides, taken after COVID-19 vaccination. The receptors originated from a human donor who received a COVID-19 vaccine.

In this sample, this clone turned up once. The V call is TRBV2, the J call TRBJ1-6, with D unresolved. The CDR3 is made up of 14 amino acids. In germline, CDR1 is SNHLY, CDR2 FYNNEI. The V end was cut by 6 bases, the J end by 6 bases, with 12 bases between. The CDR3 sequence is CASRGIPGNSPLHF. The CDR3 bases are TGTGCCAGCAGGGGGATACCGGGTAATTCACCCCTCCACTTT.

This chain links TRBV5-6 with TRBJ1-2; the match to TRBD1 covers 8 bases. The CDR3 covers 14 residues. V was clipped by 0 bases and J by 5 bases; unmatched bases: 3. CDR1 and CDR2 (germline): SGHDT, YYEEEE. CDR3 residues: CASSLARQGYGYTF. CDR3 in DNA: TGTGCCAGCAGCTTGGCCCGACAGGGGTATGGCTACACCTTC.

The chain employs TRBV6-4 and TRBJ1-1, with D tentatively TRBD1 (5 bases). The germline V gene encodes CDR1 MRHNA and CDR2 SNTAGT. CDR3 size: 14 residues. Deletions cut 7 bases from V and 5 bases from J, with 17 bases between. CDR3 protein: CASKGAMGGTEAFF. The CDR3 coding sequence is TGTGCCAGCAAGGGTGCGATGGGGGGGACTGAAGCTTTCTTT.

The rearrangement uses TRBV6-5 and TRBJ1-2; 8 bases are a match to TRBD1. The CDR3 has 13 amino acids. Germline V lookup: CDR1 MNHEY, CDR2 SVGAGI. The V segment lost 5 bases and the J segment 8 bases; nucleotides outside the gene matches: 7. CDR3 sequence reads: CASSKVTGGGYTF. The CDR3 coding sequence is TGTGCCAGCAGTAAGGTTACAGGGGGAGGCTACACCTTC.

The V and J genes are TRBV29-1 and TRBJ2-1; 7 nucleotides align to TRBD2. The V gene end was trimmed by 5 bases and the J gene end by 0 bases; junction bases not matched to a gene: 7. This CDR3 comprises 15 residues. The V gene's germline CDR1 is SQVTM and CDR2 ANQGSEA. This CDR3 reads CSVLTSGTSYNEQFF. CDR3 sequence (DNA): TGCAGCGTTTTGACCAGCGGGACCTCCTACAATGAGCAGTTCTTC.

This clone has a single count. CDR3 DNA sequence: TGTGCCAGCAGTCAATACTCGGACAGAAATAGCAATCAGCCCCAGCATTTT. It specifies CASSQYSDRNSNQPQHF. The V and J genes are TRBV6-6 and TRBJ1-5; possible D gene TRBD1, 6 bases. CDR3 size: 17 residues. Germline CDR1 reads MNHNY; CDR2 reads SVGAGI (reference sequence). The V end was cut by 5 bases, the J end by 0 bases, with 17 bases between.

This clone showed up just once. This chain connects TRBV20-1 to TRBJ1-4; D uncertain. This CDR3 region has 16 residues. Germline values: CDR1 DFQATT, CDR2 SNEGSKA (reference sequence). Trimming shortened V by 3 bases and J by 1 base, and 15 bases separated the two germline ends. In DNA, the CDR3 is TGCAGTGCTAGTCTGTCGGTCGGAAAAACTAATGAAAAACTGTTTTTT. This sequence encodes CSASLSVGKTNEKLFF.

This clone was found a few times. This chain connects TRBV7-8 to TRBJ2-2; 12 bases are shared with TRBD1. The germline V gene encodes CDR1 SGHVS and CDR2 FQNEAQ. The junction had 4 bases not matched to a gene; V was cut back by 3 bases and J by 5 bases. CDR3 length equals 16 residues. CDR3 nucleotide sequence: TGTGCCAGCAGCTTGGGACAGGGGGCTAAAACCGGGGAGCTGTTTTTT. Translation: CASSLGQGAKTGELFF.

V and J are TRBV5-1 and TRBJ2-7; the match to TRBD1 covers 9 bases. The CDR3 covers 15 residues. With 4 bases clipped from V and 7 bases from J, the junction kept 12 bases outside the gene matches. Germline CDR1 and CDR2: SGHRS and YFSETQ. CDR3 sequence reads: CASSQPGQGANEQYF. CDR3 in DNA: TGCGCCAGCAGCCAACCGGGACAGGGTGCGAATGAGCAGTACTTC.

As regards this clone: At one end the junction does not follow the germline gene, possibly because of a read error. V is TRBV19 and J is TRBJ2-7; 7 bases fit TRBD1. The CDR3 sequence is 11 residues long. Germline CDR1 and CDR2: LNHDA and SQIVND (reference sequence). The CDR3 spells CASSSTGLSFF. The CDR3 DNA reads TGTGCCAGTAGTTCGACAGGGCTTTCGTTCTTC.

The gene calls are TRBV18 and TRBJ2-7; D unresolved. With 3 bases removed from V and 5 bases from J, the gap between germline ends came to 11 bases. The CDR3 sequence is 13 residues long. Germline V lookup: CDR1 KGHSH, CDR2 LQKENI. CDR3 sequence reads: CASSPVSSHEQYF. CDR3 DNA sequence: TGTGCCAGCTCACCTGTGAGTTCCCACGAGCAGTACTTC.

This clone is categorized as medium-sized. This CDR3 reads CASSLGGQFQPQHF. The CDR3 nucleotides read TGCGCCAGCAGCTTGGGCGGACAGTTCCAGCCCCAGCATTTT. V and J are TRBV5-1 and TRBJ1-5; a possible D gene is TRBD1 (6 bases). The CDR3 extends over 14 amino acids. Deletions cut 0 bases from V and 7 bases from J, with 11 bases between. Germline CDR1 is SGHRS and CDR2 is YFSETQ.

V usage is TRBV6-5 and J usage is TRBJ1-2; D is unclear. Germline CDR1 MNHEY, CDR2 SVGAGI. The CDR3 is made up of 13 amino acids. Trimming took 6 bases from V and 4 from J, leaving 12 bases between them. CDR3: CASRATFFYGYTF. In DNA form, the CDR3 reads TGTGCCAGCAGGGCGACTTTTTTCTATGGCTACACCTTC.

The J gene is TRBJ2-3, the V gene TRBV5-1; 7 positions match TRBD1. This CDR3 has 14 residues. V dropped 6 bases and J dropped 0; count of bases not matched to a gene: 4. CDR1 SGHRS and CDR2 YFSETQ come from the germline V gene. The CDR3 DNA reads as TGCGCCAGCACGACAGGGCCTAGCACAGATACGCAGTATTTT. It translates to CASTTGPSTDTQYF. Complete variable domain (other parts from reference TRBV5-1 and TRBJ2-3): KAGVTQTPRYLIKTRGQQVTLSCSPISGHRSVSWYQQTPGQGLQFLFEYFSETQRNKGNFPGRFSGRQFSNSRSEMNVSTLELGDSALYLCASTTGPSTDTQYFGPGTRLTVL.

The chain carries TRBV5-1 and TRBJ1-3, with a tentative D call TRBD1 (5 bases). This CDR3 is 17 amino acids long. Germline CDR1 SGHRS, CDR2 YFSETQ. V gave up 4 bases and J gave up 0 bases, with 17 bases separating them. The CDR3 here is CASSPARTKSSGNTIYF. The CDR3 DNA is TGCGCCAGCAGCCCCGCTAGGACAAAGAGCTCTGGAAACACCATATATTTT. Looking up the rest from reference TRBV5-1 and TRBJ1-3 gives the full variable domain: KAGVTQTPRYLIKTRGQQVTLSCSPISGHRSVSWYQQTPGQGLQFLFEYFSETQRNKGNFPGRFSGRQFSNSRSEMNVSTLELGDSALYLCASSPARTKSSGNTIYFGEGSWLTVV.

The chain joins TRBV4-1 to TRBJ2-5; D remains unclear. This CDR3 comprises 14 residues. The germline CDR1 and CDR2 sequences are MGHRA and YSYEKL. Trimming took 1 base from V and 3 from J, leaving 9 bases between them. The CDR3 DNA sequence: TGCGCCAGCAGCCAAGTGGCCTCCGAAGAGACCCAGTACTTC. As protein: CASSQVASEETQYF.

This clone is categorized as medium-sized. The V and J genes are TRBV4-2 and TRBJ1-3, with TRBD1 matching 7 bases. Trimming removed 0 bases from V and 0 bases from J; junction bases left unmatched: 5. The germline CDR1 and CDR2 sequences are LGHNA and YNFKEQ. The CDR3 contains 17 residues. The DNA of the CDR3 is TGTGCCAGCAGCCAAGATGCCAGGGGGGGCTCTGGAAACACCATATATTTT. It codes for CASSQDARGGSGNTIYF.

J is TRBJ2-7 and V is TRBV19; no clear D. This CDR3 comprises 13 residues. Germline CDR1 and CDR2: LNHDA and SQIVND (reference sequence). Deletions cut 3 bases from V and 3 bases from J, with 9 bases between. In DNA form, the CDR3 reads TGTGCCAGTAGTATCACAGCCAGCTACGAGCAGTACTTC. Translation gives CASSITASYEQYF.

The chain uses TRBV6-5 and TRBJ1-2; 11 bases map to TRBD1. The CDR3 totals 14 residues. The V and J ends lost 4 bases and 7 bases, in that order; junction bases with no gene match: 5. Germline V gene sequence: CDR1 MNHEY, CDR2 SVGAGI. CDR3 coding DNA: TGTGCCAGCAGTTTCACCGGGACAGGGGGTGGCTACACCTTC. It specifies CASSFTGTGGGYTF.

This chain connects TRBV7-2 to TRBJ1-1; D unresolved. The CDR3 sequence is 14 residues long. Looked up from germline, CDR1 is SGHTA and CDR2 is FQGNSA. Trimming took off 3 bases at V and 1 base at J, with 9 bases between the two ends. CDR3 sequence: CASSFASKNTEAFF. CDR3 in DNA: TGTGCCAGCAGCTTCGCAAGCAAGAACACTGAAGCTTTCTTT.